A selection of T cell receptor beta chains follows, all from one sample in a study of T cells after yellow fever vaccination. In TCRdb, the 5' RACE reads were re-called with MiXCR into one record per CDR3 protein. The repertoire holds 550,000 or so distinct CDR3 sequences, with 19% as singletons. The sample was PBMCs, taken 15 days after the yellow fever booster vaccination. The source of these receptors is a man younger than 40 who received the YFV17D yellow fever vaccine. Each CDR3 is given with its conserved first and last residue. D genes are given only for firm matches. Some rows mark clone size as missing; the rest say once, few, many or name a class of expanded clone.

size: NA
J: TRBJ2-7
D: NA
V: TRBV7-2
CDR3: CASSWGPGHLYEQYF
DNA: TGTGCCAGCAGCTGGGGACCTGGACACCTCTACGAGCAGTACTTC

size: NA
J: TRBJ2-1
D: TRBD2
V: TRBV7-9
CDR3: CASSSGLAGGGYNEQFF
DNA: TGTGCCAGCAGCTCAGGACTAGCGGGAGGGGGATACAATGAGCAGTTCTTC

size: few
J: TRBJ2-7
D: NA
V: TRBV20-1
CDR3: CSVSSYEQYF
DNA: TGCAGTGTAAGCTCCTACGAGCAGTACTTC

size: NA
J: TRBJ2-7
D: NA
V: TRBV7-3
CDR3: CASSFGGPGRKQYF
DNA: TGTGCCAGCAGCTTCGGCGGGCCAGGGAGGAAGCAGTACTTC

size: once
J: TRBJ2-7
D: NA
V: TRBV6-1
CDR3: CASRISSYEQYF
DNA: TGTGCCAGCAGAATAAGCTCCTACGAGCAGTACTTC

size: few
J: TRBJ2-7
D: NA
V: TRBV5-6
CDR3: CASSLDRNSYEQYF
DNA: TGTGCCAGCAGCTTGGACAGGAACTCCTACGAGCAGTACTTC

size: NA
J: TRBJ2-3
D: TRBD2
V: TRBV7-2
CDR3: CASSILLLAGTSDTQYF
DNA: TGTGCCAGCAGCATACTACTACTAGCGGGGACTTCAGATACGCAGTATTTT

size: NA
J: TRBJ2-1
D: NA
V: TRBV3-1
CDR3: CASSHNLCAGPYNEQFF
DNA: TGTGCCAGCAGCCACAATCTTTGTGCGGGACCCTACAATGAGCAGTTCTTC

size: NA
J: TRBJ1-1
D: NA
V: TRBV9
CDR3: CASSVAPSLNTEAFF
DNA: TGTGCCAGCAGCGTAGCACCATCCTTGAACACTGAAGCTTTCTTT

size: NA
J: TRBJ2-4
D: NA
V: TRBV11-2
CDR3: CASSLSGRRAKNIQYF
DNA: TGTGCCAGCAGCCTAAGCGGTCGTCGTGCCAAAAACATTCAGTACTTC

size: many
J: TRBJ2-1
D: NA
V: TRBV12-3/TRBV12-4
CDR3: CASTLYNEQFF
DNA: TGTGCCAGCACCCTATACAATGAGCAGTTCTTC

size: few
J: TRBJ2-1
D: TRBD2
V: TRBV7-3
CDR3: CASSNPLAGGNEQFF
DNA: TGTGCCAGCAGCAACCCTCTAGCGGGAGGCAATGAGCAGTTCTTC

size: few
J: TRBJ2-2
D: NA
V: TRBV9
CDR3: CASSVDRATNTGELFF
DNA: TGTGCCAGCAGCGTAGACAGGGCTACTAACACCGGGGAGCTGTTTTTT

size: few
J: TRBJ2-3
D: TRBD1
V: TRBV7-6
CDR3: CASSLSRGLGDTQYF
DNA: TGTGCCAGCAGCTTATCCAGGGGGCTAGGGGATACGCAGTATTTT

size: NA
J: TRBJ2-7
D: NA
V: TRBV3-1
CDR3: CASSFRSAYEQYF
DNA: TGTGCCAGCAGCTTCCGGTCAGCCTACGAGCAGTACTTC

size: NA
J: TRBJ2-1
D: TRBD2
V: TRBV11-2
CDR3: CASSLRASGVGSYNEQFF
DNA: TGTGCCAGCAGTCTAAGAGCTAGCGGGGTTGGATCCTACAATGAGCAGTTCTTC

size: few
J: TRBJ2-7
D: NA
V: TRBV7-2
CDR3: CASSPGGLLRTEQYF
DNA: TGTGCCAGCAGCCCAGGCGGCCTCCTACGGACCGAGCAGTACTTC

size: NA
J: TRBJ2-7
D: NA
V: TRBV5-1
CDR3: CASSSDSLAASYEQYF
DNA: TGCGCCAGCAGCTCGGATTCATTGGCAGCCTCCTACGAGCAGTACTTC

size: few
J: TRBJ2-7
D: TRBD2
V: TRBV7-2
CDR3: CASSPWGTTSGYEQYF
DNA: TGTGCCAGCAGCCCTTGGGGAACCACTAGCGGTTACGAGCAGTACTTC

size: few
J: TRBJ2-1
D: TRBD2
V: TRBV20-1
CDR3: CSARDPGLAGAYNEQFF
DNA: TGCAGTGCTAGAGATCCAGGACTAGCGGGAGCATACAATGAGCAGTTCTTC

size: many
J: TRBJ2-1
D: NA
V: TRBV24-1
CDR3: CATRDWSYNEQFF
DNA: TGTGCCACCCGGGACTGGTCCTACAATGAGCAGTTCTTC

size: NA
J: TRBJ2-1
D: TRBD2
V: TRBV20-1
CDR3: CSARDPGLAIPGVF
DNA: TGCAGTGCTAGAGACCCGGGACTAGCGATCCCTGGGGTCTTC

size: few
J: TRBJ2-5
D: NA
V: TRBV7-2
CDR3: CASSSSFGILQETQYF
DNA: TGTGCCAGCAGCTCCTCCTTCGGTATCCTACAAGAGACCCAGTACTTC

size: few
J: TRBJ1-2
D: NA
V: TRBV20-1
CDR3: CSAPDRNLGYTF
DNA: TGCAGTGCTCCGGACAGAAATCTCGGCTACACCTTC

size: NA
J: TRBJ2-1
D: NA
V: TRBV5-1
CDR3: CASSLGPRSYNEQFF
DNA: TGCGCCAGCAGCTTGGGGCCTAGATCCTACAATGAGCAGTTCTTC

size: NA
J: TRBJ2-2
D: NA
V: TRBV7-2
CDR3: CASSLAYANTGELFF
DNA: TGTGCCAGCAGCTTAGCCTACGCGAACACCGGGGAGCTGTTTTTT

size: NA
J: TRBJ2-1
D: TRBD2
V: TRBV7-2
CDR3: CASSDGLANERFF
DNA: TGTGCCAGCAGCGACGGACTAGCCAATGAGCGGTTCTTC

size: few
J: TRBJ2-7
D: NA
V: TRBV18
CDR3: CASSPDGGEQYF
DNA: TGTGCCAGCTCACCGGACGGGGGCGAGCAGTACTTC

size: NA
J: TRBJ1-6
D: NA
V: TRBV4-2
CDR3: CASRDWGTKDNSPLHF
DNA: TGTGCCAGCAGGGACTGGGGAACTAAGGATAATTCACCCCTCCACTTT

size: NA
J: TRBJ2-4
D: NA
V: TRBV7-2
CDR3: CASSLRGRLAKNIQYF
DNA: TGTGCCAGCAGCTTACGAGGACGCCTAGCCAAAAACATTCAGTACTTC

size: NA
J: TRBJ2-7
D: NA
V: TRBV7-9
CDR3: CASSTPGTGDEQYF
DNA: TGTGCCAGCAGCACTCCCGGGACCGGGGACGAGCAGTACTTC

size: NA
J: TRBJ2-7
D: NA
V: TRBV29-1
CDR3: CSVGSVYEQYF
DNA: TGCAGCGTTGGGAGTGTTTACGAGCAGTACTTC

size: few
J: TRBJ2-5
D: TRBD2
V: TRBV6-1
CDR3: CASSTGLAGTQYF
DNA: TGTGCCAGCAGCACGGGACTAGCGGGTACCCAGTACTTC

size: NA
J: TRBJ2-7
D: NA
V: TRBV10-3
CDR3: CAISGGLAPSSYEQYF
DNA: TGTGCCATCAGTGGTGGTCTAGCCCCAAGCTCCTACGAGCAGTACTTC

size: NA
J: TRBJ1-2
D: NA
V: TRBV12-3/TRBV12-4
CDR3: CASSSSNGGYGYTF
DNA: TGTGCCAGCAGTTCATCAAACGGGGGCTATGGCTACACCTTC

size: few
J: TRBJ2-3
D: TRBD2
V: TRBV6-5
CDR3: CASSYVLAGGPDTQYF
DNA: TGTGCCAGCAGTTACGTCCTAGCGGGAGGGCCAGATACGCAGTATTTT

size: NA
J: TRBJ1-2
D: NA
V: TRBV20-1
CDR3: CSARDPRTANYGYTF
DNA: TGCAGTGCTAGAGATCCACGGACAGCTAACTATGGCTACACCTTC

size: few
J: TRBJ2-4
D: NA
V: TRBV12-3/TRBV12-4
CDR3: CASSVHRAGIQYF
DNA: TGTGCCAGCAGTGTCCACAGGGCCGGCATTCAGTACTTC

size: few
J: TRBJ2-1
D: NA
V: TRBV14
CDR3: CASSQSFVFAGEQFF
DNA: TGTGCCAGCAGCCAAAGTTTTGTCTTCGCCGGAGAGCAGTTCTTC

size: NA
J: TRBJ2-3
D: NA
V: TRBV5-1
CDR3: CASSRGARTDTQYF
DNA: TGCGCCAGCAGTCGAGGAGCCCGCACAGATACGCAGTATTTT

size: few
J: TRBJ2-1
D: TRBD2
V: TRBV5-1
CDR3: CASSLALASGSSYNEQFF
DNA: TGCGCCAGCAGCTTGGCCTTGGCTAGCGGGAGTTCCTACAATGAGCAGTTCTTC

size: many
J: TRBJ2-1
D: NA
V: TRBV7-8
CDR3: CASSLGRGARSNEQFF
DNA: TGTGCCAGCAGCCTAGGCCGCGGGGCCAGAAGCAATGAGCAGTTCTTC

size: few
J: TRBJ2-7
D: NA
V: TRBV6-5
CDR3: CASSYDQGSYEQYF
DNA: TGTGCCAGCAGTTACGATCAGGGCTCCTACGAGCAGTACTTC

size: NA
J: TRBJ2-7
D: NA
V: TRBV29-1
CDR3: CSVLGGYEQYF
DNA: TGCAGCGTTCTGGGGGGTTACGAGCAGTACTTC

size: few
J: TRBJ2-5
D: NA
V: TRBV7-2
CDR3: CASSLEREETQYF
DNA: TGTGCCAGCAGCTTAGAACGGGAAGAGACCCAGTACTTC

size: few
J: TRBJ1-5
D: NA
V: TRBV12-3/TRBV12-4
CDR3: CASSFFTGSFYSNQPQHF
DNA: TGTGCCAGCAGTTTTTTTACGGGCAGCTTTTATAGCAATCAGCCCCAGCATTTT

size: NA
J: TRBJ2-5
D: NA
V: TRBV24-1
CDR3: CATSGEPGTLQETQYF
DNA: TGTGCCACCAGTGGGGAGCCCGGGACATTACAAGAGACCCAGTACTTC

size: NA
J: TRBJ1-2
D: NA
V: TRBV10-3
CDR3: CAISALGDYGYTF
DNA: TGTGCCATCAGTGCATTAGGAGACTATGGCTACACCTTC

size: NA
J: TRBJ2-7
D: NA
V: TRBV29-1
CDR3: CSVAPTKVEQYF
DNA: TGCAGCGTTGCCCCCACGAAAGTTGAGCAGTACTTC

size: few
J: TRBJ2-3
D: NA
V: TRBV12-3/TRBV12-4
CDR3: CASSPTFPGVTDTQYF
DNA: TGTGCCAGCAGTCCAACTTTCCCGGGAGTGACAGATACGCAGTATTTT

size: NA
J: TRBJ1-4
D: NA
V: TRBV3-1
CDR3: CASSQGPSVKLFF
DNA: TGTGCCAGCAGCCAAGGCCCCTCTGTAAAACTGTTTTTT

size: NA
J: TRBJ2-7
D: TRBD1
V: TRBV10-3
CDR3: CAISSLGQTYEQYF
DNA: TGTGCCATCAGCAGCTTGGGACAGACATACGAGCAGTACTTC

size: few
J: TRBJ2-7
D: NA
V: TRBV23-1
CDR3: CASSQSPELGYEQYF
DNA: TGCGCCAGCAGTCAATCCCCGGAGTTGGGCTACGAGCAGTACTTC

size: NA
J: TRBJ2-3
D: TRBD2
V: TRBV9
CDR3: CASSVPGLGAADTQYF
DNA: TGTGCCAGCAGCGTGCCGGGACTAGGGGCGGCAGATACGCAGTATTTT

size: NA
J: TRBJ2-5
D: NA
V: TRBV7-8
CDR3: CASSFRGWEETLYF
DNA: TGTGCCAGCAGCTTCAGGGGATGGGAAGAGACCCTGTACTTC

size: NA
J: TRBJ2-7
D: TRBD2
V: TRBV12-3/TRBV12-4
CDR3: CASRGPWGGPSNYEQYF
DNA: TGTGCCAGCAGGGGCCCTTGGGGAGGGCCCTCGAACTACGAGCAGTACTTC

size: NA
J: TRBJ2-4
D: NA
V: TRBV14
CDR3: CASSQATGMVQYF
DNA: TGTGCCAGCAGCCAAGCCACAGGGATGGTTCAGTACTTC

size: NA
J: TRBJ1-6
D: NA
V: TRBV11-1
CDR3: CASSLGILAGRRDNSPLHF
DNA: TGTGCCAGCAGCTTAGGGATTTTGGCAGGGAGAAGAGATAATTCACCCCTCCACTTT

size: many
J: TRBJ2-1
D: NA
V: TRBV12-3/TRBV12-4
CDR3: CASSFLAASYNEQFF
DNA: TGTGCCAGCAGTTTTTTGGCGGCCTCCTACAATGAGCAGTTCTTC

size: few
J: TRBJ2-3
D: TRBD1
V: TRBV24-1
CDR3: CATLPGTDCTDTQYF
DNA: TGTGCCACTCTCCCAGGGACAGACTGCACAGATACGCAGTATTTT